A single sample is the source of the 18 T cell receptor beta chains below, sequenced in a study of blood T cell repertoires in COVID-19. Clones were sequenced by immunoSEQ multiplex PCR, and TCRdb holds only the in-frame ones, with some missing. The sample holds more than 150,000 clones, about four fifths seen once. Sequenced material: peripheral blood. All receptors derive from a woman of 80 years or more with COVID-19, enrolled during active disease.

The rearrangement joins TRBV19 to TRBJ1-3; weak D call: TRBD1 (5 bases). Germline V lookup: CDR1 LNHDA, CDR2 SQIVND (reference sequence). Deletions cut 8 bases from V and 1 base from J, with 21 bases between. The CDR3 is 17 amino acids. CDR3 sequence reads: CASSGGKLLGSGNTIYF. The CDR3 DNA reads TGTGCCAGTTCGGGGGGGAAGCTCTTGGGATCTGGAAACACCATATATTTT.

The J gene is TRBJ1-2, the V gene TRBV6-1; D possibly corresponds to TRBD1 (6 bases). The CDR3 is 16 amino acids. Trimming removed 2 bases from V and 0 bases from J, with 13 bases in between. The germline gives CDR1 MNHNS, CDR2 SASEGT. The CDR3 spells CASSEPGALANYGYTF. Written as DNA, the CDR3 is TGTGCCAGCAGTGAACCAGGGGCGTTAGCTAACTATGGCTACACCTTC.

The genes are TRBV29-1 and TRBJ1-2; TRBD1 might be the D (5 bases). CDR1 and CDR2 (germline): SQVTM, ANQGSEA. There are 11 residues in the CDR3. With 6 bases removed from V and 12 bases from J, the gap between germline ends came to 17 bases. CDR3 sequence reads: CSVPTGGPDTF. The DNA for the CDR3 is TGCAGCGTACCCACGGGGGGTCCTGACACCTTC. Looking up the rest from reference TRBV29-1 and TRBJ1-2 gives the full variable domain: SAVISQKPSRDICQRGTSLTIQCQVDSQVTMMFWYRQQPGQSLTLIATANQGSEATYESGFVIDKFPISRPNLTFSTLTVSNMSPEDSSIYLCSVPTGGPDTFGSGTRLTVV.

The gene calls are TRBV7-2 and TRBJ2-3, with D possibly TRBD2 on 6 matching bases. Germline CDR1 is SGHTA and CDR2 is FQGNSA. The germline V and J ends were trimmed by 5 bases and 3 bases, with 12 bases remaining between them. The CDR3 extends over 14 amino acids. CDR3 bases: TGTGCCAGCAGCGCCGCCGGGAGAACAGATACGCAGTATTTT. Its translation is CASSAAGRTDTQYF.

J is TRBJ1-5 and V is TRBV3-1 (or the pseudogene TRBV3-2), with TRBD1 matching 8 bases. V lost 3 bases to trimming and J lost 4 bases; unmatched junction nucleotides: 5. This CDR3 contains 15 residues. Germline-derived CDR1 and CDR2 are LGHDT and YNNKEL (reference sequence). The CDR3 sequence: CASSHGTGPNQPQHF. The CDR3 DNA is TGTGCCAGCAGCCACGGGACAGGCCCTAATCAGCCCCAGCATTTT.

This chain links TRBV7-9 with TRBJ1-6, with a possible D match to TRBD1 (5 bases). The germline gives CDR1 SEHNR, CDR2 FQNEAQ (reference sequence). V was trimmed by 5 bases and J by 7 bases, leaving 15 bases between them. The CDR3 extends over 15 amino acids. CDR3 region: CASSPQGTSNSPLHF. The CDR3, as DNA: TGTGCCAGCAGCCCCCAAGGGACTTCAAATTCACCCCTCCACTTT.

This CDR3 reads CASSLAWQVNQPQHF. Here the CDR3 DNA reads TGTGCCAGCAGCTTAGCGTGGCAGGTCAATCAGCCCCAGCATTTT. The rearrangement joins TRBV7-8 to TRBJ1-5; D gene uncertain. This CDR3 spans 15 amino acids. V shed 0 bases and J shed 3 bases, with 9 bases lying between them. Germline CDR1 and CDR2: SGHVS and FQNEAQ.

The CDR3 nucleotides are TGTGCCAGCAAGGGGACTAGCGGGGGGGCCACCACCGGGGAGCTGTTTTTT. This translates into CASKGTSGGATTGELFF. V gene TRBV2 combines with J gene TRBJ2-2; 16 nucleotides line up with TRBD2. The CDR3 runs to 17 residues. V trimming: 7 bases; J trimming: 4 bases; junction bases outside the gene matches: 6. Germline values: CDR1 SNHLY, CDR2 FYNNEI.

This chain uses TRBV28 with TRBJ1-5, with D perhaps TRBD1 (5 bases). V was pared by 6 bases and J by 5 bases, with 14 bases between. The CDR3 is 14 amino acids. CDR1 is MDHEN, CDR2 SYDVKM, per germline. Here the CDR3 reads CASSVRQRYQPQHF. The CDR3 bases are TGTGCCAGCAGCGTCAGACAGAGGTATCAGCCCCAGCATTTT.

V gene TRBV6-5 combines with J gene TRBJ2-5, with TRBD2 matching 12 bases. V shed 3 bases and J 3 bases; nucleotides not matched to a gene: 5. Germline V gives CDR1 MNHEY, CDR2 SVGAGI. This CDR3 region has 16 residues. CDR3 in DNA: TGTGCCAGCAGTTATTATGGACTAGCGGGGAAAGAGACCCAGTACTTC. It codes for CASSYYGLAGKETQYF.

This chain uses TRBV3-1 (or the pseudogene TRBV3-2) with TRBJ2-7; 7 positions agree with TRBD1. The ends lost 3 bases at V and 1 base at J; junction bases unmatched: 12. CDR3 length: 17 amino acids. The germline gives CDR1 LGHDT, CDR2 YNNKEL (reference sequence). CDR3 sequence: CASSQGIPGQPSYEQYF. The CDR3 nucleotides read TGTGCCAGCAGCCAGGGAATTCCGGGACAGCCGTCCTACGAGCAGTACTTC.

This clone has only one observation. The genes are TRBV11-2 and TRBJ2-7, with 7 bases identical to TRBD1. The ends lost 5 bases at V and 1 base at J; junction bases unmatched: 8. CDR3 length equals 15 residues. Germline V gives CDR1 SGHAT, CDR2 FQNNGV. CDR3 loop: CASSRERTGSYEQYF. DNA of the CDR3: TGTGCCAGCAGCCGCGAGAGGACAGGATCCTACGAGCAGTACTTC.

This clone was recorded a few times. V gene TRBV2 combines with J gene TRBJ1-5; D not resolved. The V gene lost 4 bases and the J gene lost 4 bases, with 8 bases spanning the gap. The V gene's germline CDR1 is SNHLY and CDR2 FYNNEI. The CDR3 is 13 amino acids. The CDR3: CASSVRPNQPQHF. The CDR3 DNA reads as TGTGCCAGCAGTGTGCGGCCTAATCAGCCCCAGCATTTT.

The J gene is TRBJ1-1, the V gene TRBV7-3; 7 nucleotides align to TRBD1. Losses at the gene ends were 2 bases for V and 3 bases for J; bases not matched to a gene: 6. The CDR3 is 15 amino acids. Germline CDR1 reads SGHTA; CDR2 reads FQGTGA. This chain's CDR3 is CASSLSSGTDTEAFF. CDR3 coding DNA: TGTGCCAGCAGCTTATCCTCCGGGACAGACACTGAAGCTTTCTTT.

CDR3 in DNA: TGTGCCAGCAGTTACAACAGGCCGGGGGATGGAAACACCATATATTTT. Translating it yields CASSYNRPGDGNTIYF. This rearrangement joins TRBV6-6 to TRBJ1-3; maybe TRBD1 (5 bases). Trimming left V 2 bases short and J 3 bases short, with 14 bases between. Germline CDR1 reads MNHNY; CDR2 reads SVGAGI (reference sequence). This CDR3 has 16 residues.

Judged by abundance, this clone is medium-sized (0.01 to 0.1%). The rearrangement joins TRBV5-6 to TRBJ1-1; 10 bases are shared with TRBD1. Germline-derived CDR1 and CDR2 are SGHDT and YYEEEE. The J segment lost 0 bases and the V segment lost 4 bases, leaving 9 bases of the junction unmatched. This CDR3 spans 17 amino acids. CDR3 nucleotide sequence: TGTGCCAGCAGCCCGACAGGGGGCGAGGACATGAACACTGAAGCTTTCTTT. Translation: CASSPTGGEDMNTEAFF.

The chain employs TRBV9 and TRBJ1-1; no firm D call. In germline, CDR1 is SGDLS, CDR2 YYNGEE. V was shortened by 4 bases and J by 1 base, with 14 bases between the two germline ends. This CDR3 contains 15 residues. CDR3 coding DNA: TGTGCCAGCAGCTCCGGGCGGCGGGAGAACACTGAAGCTTTCTTT. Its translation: CASSSGRRENTEAFF.

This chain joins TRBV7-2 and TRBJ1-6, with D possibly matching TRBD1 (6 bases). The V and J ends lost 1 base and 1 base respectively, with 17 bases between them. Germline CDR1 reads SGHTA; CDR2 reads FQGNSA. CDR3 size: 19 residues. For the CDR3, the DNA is TGTGCCAGCAGCTTAGTAGGGGGGGGAGGGTGGTCCTATAATTCACCCCTCCACTTT. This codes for CASSLVGGGGWSYNSPLHF.